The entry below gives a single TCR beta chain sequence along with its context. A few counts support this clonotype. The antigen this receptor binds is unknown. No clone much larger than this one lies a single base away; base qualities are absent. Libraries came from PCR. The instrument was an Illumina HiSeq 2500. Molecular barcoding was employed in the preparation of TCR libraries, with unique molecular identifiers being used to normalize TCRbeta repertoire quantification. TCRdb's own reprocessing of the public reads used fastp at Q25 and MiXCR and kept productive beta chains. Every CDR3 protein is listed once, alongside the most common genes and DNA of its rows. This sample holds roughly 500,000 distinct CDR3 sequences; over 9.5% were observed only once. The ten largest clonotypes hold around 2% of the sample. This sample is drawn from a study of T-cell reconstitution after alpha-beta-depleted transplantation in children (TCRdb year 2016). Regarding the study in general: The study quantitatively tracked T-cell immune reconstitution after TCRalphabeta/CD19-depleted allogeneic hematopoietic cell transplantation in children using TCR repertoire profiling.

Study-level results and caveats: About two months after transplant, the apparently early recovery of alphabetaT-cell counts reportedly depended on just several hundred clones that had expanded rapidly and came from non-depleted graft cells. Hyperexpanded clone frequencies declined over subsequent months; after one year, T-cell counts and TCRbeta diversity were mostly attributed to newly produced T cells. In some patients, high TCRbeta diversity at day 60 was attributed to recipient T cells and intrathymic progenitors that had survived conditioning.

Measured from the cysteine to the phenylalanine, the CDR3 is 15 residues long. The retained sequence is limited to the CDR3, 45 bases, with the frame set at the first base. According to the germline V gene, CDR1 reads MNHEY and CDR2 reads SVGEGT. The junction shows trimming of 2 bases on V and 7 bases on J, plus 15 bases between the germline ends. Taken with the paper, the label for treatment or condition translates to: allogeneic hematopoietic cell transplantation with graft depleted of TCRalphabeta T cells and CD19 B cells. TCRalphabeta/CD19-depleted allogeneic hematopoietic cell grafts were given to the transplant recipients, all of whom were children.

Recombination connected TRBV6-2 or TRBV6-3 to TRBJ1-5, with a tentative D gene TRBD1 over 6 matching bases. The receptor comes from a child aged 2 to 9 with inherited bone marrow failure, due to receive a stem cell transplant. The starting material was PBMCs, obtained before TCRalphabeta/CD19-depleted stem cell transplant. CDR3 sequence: CASSYLPGTGQPQHF. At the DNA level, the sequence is TGTGCCAGCAGTTACCTGCCGGGAACAGGGCAGCCCCAGCATTTT.